This TCR beta chain emerged from a study of T cells in Graves' hyperthyroidism and ophthalmopathy. Researchers took RNA transcripts and amplified the TCR beta CDR3 regions from them. HTBI primers drove first-round RT-PCR of the TCR CDR3. TCRdb redid the calling of the multiplex PCR reads with MiXCR, one entry per CDR3 protein. The top ten clones hold over 15% of a sample with roughly 500,000 distinct CDR3 sequences, around 42% of them seen once. Input material: peripheral blood or thyroid tissue (not recorded which). The receptor's source is an adult woman with Graves' disease, either hyperthyroidism or ophthalmopathy (not recorded which).

In DNA, the CDR3 is TGTGCCACCAGCAGTAAGACAAGAATTAGCAATCAGCCCCAGCATTTT. It is translated as CATSSKTRISNQPQHF. The V gene is TRBV15, the J gene TRBJ1-5; D call uncertain. The CDR3 is 16 amino acids. The germline V gene encodes CDR1 LNHNV and CDR2 YYDKDF (reference sequence). V was pared by 3 bases and J by 0 bases, with 12 bases between.